The 30 T cell receptor beta chains in this list originate from one sample, sequenced in a study of control samples from healthy donors and cancer patients (TCRdb year 2020). Library construction relied on the immunoSEQ multiplex PCR assay. TCRdb took this table from immuneACCESS and kept in-frame rearrangements with V and J called. Such tables lack part of the clones; where checked against another copy, unresolved V genes explain under half of the gap, and the rest is unexplained. The sample data list approximately 63,000 clones, and 85% of these were observed just once. Together, the top ten hold roughly 6% of the sample. Sample: blood. These receptors were taken from a man aged 35 to 55 in good health.

The chain is built from TRBV10-3 and TRBJ2-2; 10 bases are shared with TRBD1. CDR3 size: 15 residues. Germline CDR1 ENHRY, CDR2 SYGVKD. Trimming cost V 3 bases and J 9 bases; bases outside gene matches: 7. The CDR3 bases are TGTGCCATCAGTGAAAGACAGGGGGCGAGCAGGGAGCTGTTTTTT. Protein: CAISERQGASRELFF.

This chain links TRBV28 with TRBJ2-7, with D unclear. The length of the CDR3 is 15 residues. From germline, CDR1 is MDHEN and CDR2 SYDVKM. V was trimmed by 5 bases and J by 2 bases, leaving 16 bases between them. CDR3 DNA: TGTGCCAGCAGTCCCCCCCACCCACGGACCTACGAGCAGTACTTC. It is translated as CASSPPHPRTYEQYF.

The V and J genes are TRBV6-6 and TRBJ1-1, with D tentatively TRBD1 (5 bases). The germline V and J ends were trimmed by 0 bases and 3 bases, with 11 bases remaining between them. CDR1 is MNHNY, CDR2 SVGAGI, per germline (reference sequence). CDR3 size: 15 residues. CDR3 nucleotides: TGTGCCAGCAGTTACTCGGTCAGGGTTGACACTGAAGCTTTCTTT. Its protein product is CASSYSVRVDTEAFF.

The V and J genes are TRBV7-2 and TRBJ2-1; TRBD1 agrees at 7 bases. V lost 7 bases, J lost 5 bases, and 11 bases stayed unmatched. In germline, CDR1 is SGHTA, CDR2 FQGNSA. The CDR3 covers 15 residues. The CDR3 DNA sequence: TGTGCCAGCAAATATATGGCAGGGGGAGACAATGAGCAGTTCTTC. Its protein is CASKYMAGGDNEQFF.

The chain employs TRBV30 and TRBJ2-7; D ambiguous. Germline CDR1 is GTSNPN and CDR2 is SVGIG (reference sequence). Between the trimmed V and J ends, which lost 5 bases and 9 bases, there was a span of 11 bases. The CDR3 is 10 residues long. CDR3 protein: CAWGLKGQYF. The CDR3 region has the DNA TGTGCCTGGGGGTTAAAGGGGCAGTACTTC.

This rearrangement joins TRBV30 to TRBJ1-2; D remains unclear. The CDR3 runs to 12 residues. Germline V CDR1 and CDR2: GTSNPN, SVGIG (reference sequence). V was clipped by 2 bases and J by 5 bases, with 9 bases between them. The DNA of the CDR3 is TGTGCCTGGAGTTCGGCTTTATATGGCTACACCTTC. It specifies CAWSSALYGYTF.

The chain couples TRBV7-9 to TRBJ1-2, with TRBD1 matching 7 bases. Trimming cost V 1 base and J 4 bases; bases outside gene matches: 9. The germline V gene encodes CDR1 SEHNR and CDR2 FQNEAQ (reference sequence). CDR3 length equals 16 residues. CDR3 loop: CASSLGAGTALYGYTF. The CDR3 DNA is TGTGCCAGCAGCTTAGGGGCAGGGACAGCGCTCTATGGCTACACCTTC. The full variable domain, in which reference TRBV7-9 and TRBJ1-2 provide the parts outside the CDR3, is DTGVSQNPRHKITKRGQNVTFRCDPISEHNRLYWYRQTLGQGPEFLTYFQNEAQLEKSRLLSDRFSAERPKGSFSTLEIQRTEQGDSAMYLCASSLGAGTALYGYTFGSGTRLTVV.

V usage is TRBV11-1 and J usage is TRBJ1-3, with D uncertain. CDR1 SGHAT and CDR2 FQDESV come from the germline V gene (reference sequence). This CDR3 comprises 14 residues. Trimming pared 7 bases from V and 0 bases from J, leaving 10 bases between. CDR3 DNA sequence: TGTGCCAGCACTGCTACGGACTCTGGAAACACCATATATTTT. It yields the protein CASTATDSGNTIYF.

This sequence joins TRBV18 and TRBJ2-1, with 7 positions matching TRBD2. From germline, CDR1 is KGHSH and CDR2 LQKENI. CDR3 size: 13 residues. V was clipped by 3 bases and J by 10 bases; unmatched bases: 6. The CDR3 spells CASSPSGGREQFF. DNA of the CDR3: TGTGCCAGCTCACCCTCCGGGGGGAGGGAGCAGTTCTTC.

The V call is TRBV6-6, the J call TRBJ1-4, with D possibly matching TRBD1 (6 bases). CDR3 length: 16 residues. With 2 bases removed from V and 4 bases from J, the gap between germline ends came to 14 bases. CDR1 MNHNY and CDR2 SVGAGI come from the germline V gene (reference sequence). CDR3 nucleotide sequence: TGTGCCAGCAGTTACCAGCCGGCAGGGGTTAATGAAAAACTGTTTTTT. This translates into CASSYQPAGVNEKLFF.

The chain carries TRBV14 and TRBJ1-3; 9 nucleotides match TRBD1. Trimming removed 2 bases from V and 2 bases from J; junction bases left unmatched: 4. Germline CDR1 is SGHDN and CDR2 is FVKESK. The CDR3 sequence is 16 residues long. In nucleotides, the CDR3 is TGTGCCAGCAGCCAAATCCGGGACAGGGCTGGAAACACCATATATTTT. Encoded protein: CASSQIRDRAGNTIYF.

The chain recombines TRBV6-4 with TRBJ2-3, with D unclear. V lost 0 bases to trimming and J lost 3 bases, with 7 bases between them. The CDR3 is made up of 14 amino acids. Per the germline V gene, CDR1 is MRHNA and CDR2 is SNTAGT. The CDR3 region is CASSDSAETDTQYF. CDR3 sequence (DNA): TGTGCCAGCAGTGACTCCGCAGAAACAGATACGCAGTATTTT.

The chain combines TRBV4-1 with TRBJ2-1; no definite D call. The CDR3 runs to 14 residues. The germline V gene encodes CDR1 MGHRA and CDR2 YSYEKL. V was pared by 4 bases and J by 0 bases, with 7 bases between. Written as DNA, the CDR3 is TGCGCCAGCAGCCCGTATGTCTCCTACAATGAGCAGTTCTTC. As protein: CASSPYVSYNEQFF.

The chain couples TRBV14 to TRBJ2-2; unclear D gene. Germline values: CDR1 SGHDN, CDR2 FVKESK. Trimming removed 6 bases at V and 0 bases at J, with 14 bases between. CDR3 length: 16 amino acids. The CDR3 here is CASSPRPNPNTGELFF. The CDR3 DNA follows: TGTGCCAGCAGTCCGCGGCCAAACCCGAACACCGGGGAGCTGTTTTTT.

The chain combines TRBV2 with TRBJ1-5; D is possibly TRBD1 (5 bases). Trimming removed 8 bases at V and 4 bases at J, with 12 bases between. From germline, CDR1 is SNHLY and CDR2 FYNNEI. The CDR3 has 13 amino acids. CDR3 residues: CASDAGPNQPQHF. CDR3 in DNA: TGTGCCAGCGATGCAGGGCCTAATCAGCCCCAGCATTTT.

The chain recombines TRBV6-6 with TRBJ2-4; no definite D call. Germline V lookup: CDR1 MNHNY, CDR2 SVGAGI (reference sequence). The V end was cut by 2 bases, the J end by 0 bases, with 8 bases between. The CDR3 consists of 15 residues. DNA for the CDR3: TGTGCCAGCAGTTACGTCACGGTAGCCAAAAACATTCAGTACTTC. This gives the protein CASSYVTVAKNIQYF.

The chain recombines TRBV28 with TRBJ1-2; D is ambiguous. V lost 8 bases and J 1 base, leaving 8 bases between the germline ends. The germline gives CDR1 MDHEN, CDR2 SYDVKM. This CDR3 contains 12 residues. The CDR3 DNA sequence: TGTGCCAGCCAGCGTATTAACTATGGCTACACCTTC. Its protein is CASQRINYGYTF.

J is TRBJ1-2 and V is TRBV10-2; TRBD1 matches 8 bases. CDR3 length: 16 amino acids. V was clipped by 4 bases and J by 0 bases; unmatched bases: 7. Per the germline V gene, CDR1 is WSHSY and CDR2 is SAAADI. This chain's CDR3 is CASSGARDRSNYGYTF. In DNA, the CDR3 is TGCGCCAGCAGTGGGGCCCGGGACAGGTCTAACTATGGCTACACCTTC.

This chain connects TRBV5-1 to TRBJ2-1; 9 bases are a match to TRBD1. V dropped 5 bases and J dropped 3; count of bases not matched to a gene: 9. The CDR3 is made up of 16 amino acids. The germline CDR1 and CDR2 sequences are SGHRS and YFSETQ. The CDR3 bases are TGCGCCAGCAGTCCTACAGGGGGCCCCAACTACAATGAGCAGTTCTTC. Amino acid sequence: CASSPTGGPNYNEQFF.

The CDR3 spells CASSPSTGTGSYGYTF. The CDR3 bases are TGTGCCAGCAGCCCAAGCACCGGGACAGGGAGCTATGGCTACACCTTC. V and J are TRBV27 and TRBJ1-2; 9 positions agree with TRBD1. V lost 6 bases, J lost 4 bases, and 12 bases stayed unmatched. Germline V gives CDR1 MNHEY, CDR2 SMNVEV (reference sequence). The CDR3 is made up of 16 amino acids.

The count of this clone is one. The V and J genes are TRBV5-1 and TRBJ2-1, with D uncertain. CDR1 and CDR2 from the germline V gene are SGHRS and YFSETQ. The CDR3 length is 16 residues. The V and J ends lost 1 base and 3 bases respectively, with 14 bases between them. The CDR3 loop reads CASSLMVSTNYNEQFF. The CDR3 DNA is TGCGCCAGCAGCTTGATGGTCTCGACGAACTACAATGAGCAGTTCTTC. The variable domain in full, completed from reference TRBV5-1 and TRBJ2-1, reads KAGVTQTPRYLIKTRGQQVTLSCSPISGHRSVSWYQQTPGQGLQFLFEYFSETQRNKGNFPGRFSGRQFSNSRSEMNVSTLELGDSALYLCASSLMVSTNYNEQFFGPGTRLTVL.

The V gene is TRBV11-2, the J gene TRBJ2-1; TRBD2 is a possible D gene (5 bases). Trimming removed 5 bases at V and 9 bases at J, with 8 bases between. CDR3 length equals 11 residues. Germline V gene sequence: CDR1 SGHAT, CDR2 FQNNGV. CDR3 region: CASSPSGEQFF. The CDR3 bases are TGTGCCAGCAGCCCGAGCGGTGAGCAGTTCTTC.

The rearrangement links TRBV18 to TRBJ1-6; D remains ambiguous. Trimming pared 2 bases from V and 7 bases from J, leaving 12 bases between. The CDR3 is made up of 15 amino acids. CDR1 and CDR2 from the germline V gene are KGHSH and LQKENI. The CDR3 nucleotides read TGTGCCAGCTCACCAACTGGGCTCGGGAATTCACCCCTCCACTTT. This sequence encodes CASSPTGLGNSPLHF. Full variable domain (remainder filled in from reference TRBV18 and TRBJ1-6): NAGVMQNPRHLVRRRGQEARLRCSPMKGHSHVYWYRQLPEEGLKFMVYLQKENIIDESGMPKERFSAEFPKEGPSILRIQQVVRGDSAAYFCASSPTGLGNSPLHFGNGTRLTVT.

V and J are TRBV30 and TRBJ2-2; D possibly corresponds to TRBD1 (6 bases). The ends were cut back, 0 bases at V and 6 bases at J, with 14 bases in the middle. Germline V lookup: CDR1 GTSNPN, CDR2 SVGIG (reference sequence). CDR3 length equals 15 residues. CDR3 nucleotide sequence: TGTGCCTGGAGTGTAGTAACAGGGAGAGCCGGGGAGCTGTTTTTT. It codes for CAWSVVTGRAGELFF.

V and J are TRBV30 and TRBJ1-4; D uncertain. V was shortened by 8 bases and J by 8 bases, with 33 bases between the two germline ends. This CDR3 comprises 18 residues. Germline lookup yields CDR1 GTSNPN and CDR2 SVGIG (reference sequence). The CDR3 bases are TGTGCCGGATTAAGCCGGGGAGGCCATCTCACGACGGACGAAAAACTGTTTTTT. This encodes CAGLSRGGHLTTDEKLFF.

V and J are TRBV7-2 and TRBJ1-1, with D uncertain. Trimming removed 2 bases at V and 1 base at J, with 8 bases between. The CDR3 has 14 residues. CDR1 is SGHTA, CDR2 FQGNSA, per germline. The CDR3 sequence: CASSLLGSNTEAFF. In nucleotides, the CDR3 is TGTGCCAGCAGCTTACTAGGGTCGAACACTGAAGCTTTCTTT.

V is TRBV6-6 and J is TRBJ1-2, with no clear D. The CDR3 has 12 residues. CDR1 and CDR2 from the germline V gene are MNHNY and SVGAGI (reference sequence). V lost 6 bases and J 2 bases, leaving 7 bases between the germline ends. CDR3 nucleotides: TGTGCCAGCAGCCAAGAAAACTATGGCTACACCTTC. It yields the protein CASSQENYGYTF.

The V call is TRBV18, the J call TRBJ1-4; perhaps TRBD1 as D (6 bases). Germline CDR1 is KGHSH and CDR2 is LQKENI. CDR3 length equals 15 residues. Trimming stripped 3 bases from V and 7 bases from J, with 15 bases between. This chain's CDR3 is CASSPGGGRSEKLFF. CDR3 DNA: TGTGCCAGCTCACCCGGGGGCGGTCGAAGTGAAAAACTGTTTTTT.

This chain links TRBV9 with TRBJ2-3; D unclear. Germline CDR1 and CDR2: SGDLS and YYNGEE. This CDR3 has 13 residues. V lost 1 base to trimming and J lost 2 bases, with 5 bases between them. CDR3 in DNA: TGTGCCAGCAGCGTAACCCCCACAGATACGCAGTATTTT. Protein: CASSVTPTDTQYF.

This clone was observed a few times. The chain carries TRBV10-1 and TRBJ2-7, with 12 bases matching TRBD2. CDR1 is WNHNN, CDR2 SYGVQD, per germline (reference sequence). The length of the CDR3 is 13 residues. The junction had 4 bases not matched to a gene; V was cut back by 6 bases and J by 7 bases. In DNA form, the CDR3 reads TGCGCCAGCAGGACTAGCGGGAGTTGGGAGCAGTACTTC. It specifies CASRTSGSWEQYF.